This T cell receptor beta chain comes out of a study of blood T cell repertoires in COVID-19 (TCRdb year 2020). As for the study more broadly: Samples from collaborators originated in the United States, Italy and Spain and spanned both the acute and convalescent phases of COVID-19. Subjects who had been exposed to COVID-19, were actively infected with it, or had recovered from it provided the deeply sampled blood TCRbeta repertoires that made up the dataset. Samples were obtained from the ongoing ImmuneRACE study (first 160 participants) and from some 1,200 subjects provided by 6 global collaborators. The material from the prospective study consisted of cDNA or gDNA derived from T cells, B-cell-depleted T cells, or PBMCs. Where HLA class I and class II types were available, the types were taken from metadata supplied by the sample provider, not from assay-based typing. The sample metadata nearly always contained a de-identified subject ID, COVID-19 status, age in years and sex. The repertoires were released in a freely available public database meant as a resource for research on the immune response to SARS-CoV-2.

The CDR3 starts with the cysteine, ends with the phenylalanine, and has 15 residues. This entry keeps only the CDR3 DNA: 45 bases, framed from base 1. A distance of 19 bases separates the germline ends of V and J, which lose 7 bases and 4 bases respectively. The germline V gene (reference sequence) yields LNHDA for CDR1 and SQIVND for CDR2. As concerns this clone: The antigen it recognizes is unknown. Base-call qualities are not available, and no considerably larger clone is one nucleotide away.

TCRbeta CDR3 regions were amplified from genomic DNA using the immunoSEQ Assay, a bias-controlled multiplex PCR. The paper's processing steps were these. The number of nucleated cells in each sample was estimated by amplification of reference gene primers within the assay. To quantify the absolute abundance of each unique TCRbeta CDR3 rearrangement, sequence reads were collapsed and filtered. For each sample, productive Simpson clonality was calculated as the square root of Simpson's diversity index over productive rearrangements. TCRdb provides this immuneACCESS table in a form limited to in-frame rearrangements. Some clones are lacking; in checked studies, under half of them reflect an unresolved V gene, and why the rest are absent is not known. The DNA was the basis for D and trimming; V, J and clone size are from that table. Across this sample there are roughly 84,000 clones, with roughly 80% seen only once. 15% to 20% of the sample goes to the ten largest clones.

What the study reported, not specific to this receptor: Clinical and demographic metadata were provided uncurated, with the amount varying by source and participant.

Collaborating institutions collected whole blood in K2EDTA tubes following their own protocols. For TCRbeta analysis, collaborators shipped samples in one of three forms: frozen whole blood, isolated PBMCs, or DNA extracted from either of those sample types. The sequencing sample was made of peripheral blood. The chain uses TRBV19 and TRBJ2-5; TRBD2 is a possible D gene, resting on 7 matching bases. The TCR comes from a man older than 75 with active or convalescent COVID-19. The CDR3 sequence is CASTSSGGPGETQYF. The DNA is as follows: TGTGCCAGTACCAGCTCCGGGGGGCCGGGAGAGACCCAGTACTTC.